A single sample gave rise to the 21 T cell receptor beta chains below, sequenced in a study of blood T cell repertoires in COVID-19. Libraries were prepared by immunoSEQ multiplex PCR; TCRdb keeps only in-frame clonotypes and omits some of them. This table holds about 270,000 clones, 85% found once. Sequencing was carried out using peripheral blood. Receptor source: a human donor in a cohort sampled during active COVID-19.

The chain uses TRBV27 and TRBJ1-4; the D gene is possibly TRBD1 (5 bases). The germline V gene encodes CDR1 MNHEY and CDR2 SMNVEV (reference sequence). Trimming left V 8 bases short and J 14 bases short, with 15 bases between. The CDR3 is made up of 11 amino acids. The CDR3 loop is CASSSGGNLFF. The DNA of the CDR3 is TGTGCCAGCTCTAGCGGGGGGAACCTGTTTTTT. Using reference TRBV27 and TRBJ1-4 for the parts outside the CDR3, the full variable domain is EAQVTQNPRYLITVTGKKLTVTCSQNMNHEYMSWYRQDPGLGLRQIYYSMNVEVTDKGDVPEGYKVSRKEKRNFPLILESPSPNQTSLYFCASSSGGNLFFGSGTQLSVL.

DNA for the CDR3: TGTGCCAGCAGCCCGGACAGGGCGGAGACCCAGTACTTC. Translation gives CASSPDRAETQYF. This chain connects TRBV11-2 to TRBJ2-5; 8 bases line up with TRBD1. From germline, CDR1 is SGHAT and CDR2 FQNNGV. The CDR3 covers 13 residues. The J segment lost 5 bases and the V segment lost 5 bases, leaving 4 bases of the junction unmatched. The full variable domain, completed using reference TRBV11-2 and TRBJ2-5, is EAGVAQSPRYKIIEKRQSVAFWCNPISGHATLYWYQQILGQGPKLLIQFQNNGVVDDSQLPKDRFSAERLKGVDSTLKIQPAKLEDSAVYLCASSPDRAETQYFGPGTRLLVL.

The V call is TRBV29-1, the J call TRBJ2-5; D not certain. V was pared by 4 bases and J by 4 bases, with 7 bases between. Per the germline V gene, CDR1 is SQVTM and CDR2 is ANQGSEA. The CDR3 has 11 residues. In nucleotides, the CDR3 is TGCAGCGTTGGTGTATCAGAGACCCAGTACTTC. Protein: CSVGVSETQYF.

This CDR3 reads CASSTTSGRTDTQYF. The CDR3 DNA sequence: TGTGCCAGCAGTACGACTAGCGGCCGCACAGATACGCAGTATTTT. This chain links TRBV6-5 with TRBJ2-3, with TRBD2 matching 9 bases. The CDR3 contains 15 residues. The junction had 4 bases not matched to a gene; V was cut back by 5 bases and J by 1 base. Germline V gives CDR1 MNHEY, CDR2 SVGAGI.

The chain joins TRBV5-1 to TRBJ1-5; tentatively, D is TRBD1 (5 bases). This CDR3 contains 14 residues. Germline CDR1 and CDR2: SGHRS and YFSETQ. V was trimmed by 2 bases and J by 7 bases, leaving 13 bases between them. The CDR3: CASSLAVGGQPQHF. Here the CDR3 DNA reads TGCGCCAGCAGCTTAGCCGTGGGGGGACAGCCCCAGCATTTT.

The gene calls are TRBV28 and TRBJ2-2; 12 nucleotides agree with TRBD2. The CDR3 runs 15 residues. The J segment lost 4 bases and the V segment lost 5 bases, leaving 2 bases of the junction unmatched. Germline CDR1 and CDR2: MDHEN and SYDVKM. The CDR3, as DNA: TGTGCCAGCAGTCAGACTAGCGGGAGCACCGGGGAGCTGTTTTTT. Translating gives CASSQTSGSTGELFF.

The chain couples TRBV28 to TRBJ1-5; 9 bases map to TRBD1. The CDR3 is made up of 15 amino acids. Germline CDR1 MDHEN, CDR2 SYDVKM. Unmatched junction bases numbered 6, after V lost 5 bases and J lost 4 bases. For the CDR3, the DNA is TGTGCCAGCAGTAAATCCGGGACAGGGAATCAGCCCCAGCATTTT. Protein product: CASSKSGTGNQPQHF.

J is TRBJ2-1 and V is TRBV7-9; D not resolved. Per germline, CDR1 SEHNR and CDR2 FQNEAQ (reference sequence). V was pared by 3 bases and J by 5 bases, with 14 bases between. The CDR3 contains 15 residues. The CDR3: CASSFLPDNHNEQFF. In DNA, the CDR3 is TGTGCCAGCAGCTTCCTCCCCGACAACCACAATGAGCAGTTCTTC.

The chain links TRBV10-3 to TRBJ2-5; 7 positions agree with TRBD2. V was clipped by 0 bases and J by 2 bases; unmatched bases: 3. Germline values: CDR1 ENHRY, CDR2 SYGVKD. The CDR3 consists of 15 residues. Here the CDR3 reads CAISESASGQETQYF. The CDR3 nucleotides read TGTGCCATCAGTGAGTCGGCTAGCGGACAAGAGACCCAGTACTTC.

This rearrangement joins TRBV7-2 to TRBJ2-7; D unresolved. Trimming pared 0 bases from V and 0 bases from J, leaving 12 bases between. From germline, CDR1 is SGHTA and CDR2 FQGNSA. This CDR3 comprises 16 residues. CDR3 amino acids: CASSLARGLSSYEQYF. The CDR3 nucleotides are TGTGCCAGCAGCTTAGCTAGAGGCCTTAGCTCCTACGAGCAGTACTTC.

This rearrangement joins TRBV6-5 to TRBJ2-3; 7 bases line up with TRBD1. After removal of 0 bases from V and 3 bases from J, the junction contained 0 bases not matched to a gene. Germline loops: CDR1 MNHEY, CDR2 SVGAGI. The CDR3 runs 14 residues. The CDR3 DNA reads as TGTGCCAGCAGTTACTCGGGACAGACAGATACGCAGTATTTT. Encoded protein: CASSYSGQTDTQYF.

V gene TRBV28 combines with J gene TRBJ2-7; 8 nucleotides agree with TRBD2. CDR3 length equals 14 residues. Per germline, CDR1 MDHEN and CDR2 SYDVKM. V gave up 7 bases and J gave up 0 bases; unmatched junction bases: 5. CDR3 bases: TGTGCCAGCACACCAGGGACTAGCTCCTACGAGCAGTACTTC. Its protein product is CASTPGTSSYEQYF.

The chain joins TRBV5-1 to TRBJ1-2, with D perhaps TRBD1 (5 bases). The CDR3 loop spans 15 amino acids. Germline values: CDR1 SGHRS, CDR2 YFSETQ. Trimming stripped 3 bases from V and 6 bases from J, with 18 bases between. The CDR3 protein is CASSWGGTRRHGYTF. The DNA of the CDR3 is TGCGCCAGCAGCTGGGGGGGGACCCGAAGGCATGGCTACACCTTC.

The CDR3 DNA sequence: TGTGCCAGCAGCTTAACAACGAGAGGACTAGCGGAGAGCTCCTACAATGAGCAGTTCTTC. Translated: CASSLTTRGLAESSYNEQFF. The genes are TRBV11-3 and TRBJ2-1; 10 bases are a match to TRBD2. After removal of 2 bases from V and 0 bases from J, the junction contained 13 bases not matched to a gene. This CDR3 region has 20 residues. Germline V gene sequence: CDR1 SGHNT, CDR2 YENEEA.

The chain combines TRBV7-9 with TRBJ1-2, with D tentatively TRBD1 (5 bases). Germline CDR1 SEHNR, CDR2 FQNEAQ (reference sequence). V was shortened by 4 bases and J by 6 bases, with 15 bases between the two germline ends. This CDR3 has 14 residues. The chain's CDR3 is CASSSTEGADGYTF. The CDR3, as DNA: TGTGCCAGCAGCTCCACGGAAGGGGCGGATGGCTACACCTTC. Combining the CDR3 with reference TRBV7-9 and TRBJ1-2 gives the whole variable domain DTGVSQNPRHKITKRGQNVTFRCDPISEHNRLYWYRQTLGQGPEFLTYFQNEAQLEKSRLLSDRFSAERPKGSFSTLEIQRTEQGDSAMYLCASSSTEGADGYTFGSGTRLTVV.

To note about this clone: An end of the junction does not agree with germline; a read error may underlie this. The chain links TRBV25-1 to TRBJ2-7, with TRBD1 matching 7 bases. The germline CDR1 and CDR2 sequences are MGHDK and SYGVNS. CDR3 length: 14 residues. The CDR3 DNA reads TGTGCCAGCAGTGGACAGGGTATCTCCTCCGAGCAGTACTTC. This gives the protein CASSGQGISSEQYF.

This clone has more than one count but fewer than ten. The chain couples TRBV19 to TRBJ2-5, with D perhaps TRBD1 (5 bases). This CDR3 spans 13 amino acids. Trimming shortened V by 5 bases and J by 3 bases, and 10 bases separated the two germline ends. CDR1 LNHDA and CDR2 SQIVND come from the germline V gene (reference sequence). CDR3 region: CASSHNRKETQYF. CDR3 DNA sequence: TGTGCCAGTAGTCACAACAGGAAAGAGACCCAGTACTTC.

V gene TRBV3-1 (or the pseudogene TRBV3-2) combines with J gene TRBJ2-1, with 9 bases aligning to TRBD1. This CDR3 spans 18 amino acids. CDR1 is LGHDT and CDR2 is YNNKEL in the germline V gene (reference sequence). V trimming: 0 bases; J trimming: 0 bases; junction bases outside the gene matches: 6. The CDR3 sequence: CASSQDSGQGSSYNEQFF. CDR3 sequence (DNA): TGTGCCAGCAGCCAAGATTCGGGACAGGGTAGCTCCTACAATGAGCAGTTCTTC.

The chain has TRBV6-5 and TRBJ2-5; D call uncertain. The CDR3 loop spans 12 amino acids. CDR1 and CDR2 from the germline V gene are MNHEY and SVGAGI. The V end lost 5 bases, the J end lost 0 bases, and 4 bases lay between the germline ends. CDR3 in DNA: TGTGCCAGCAGTCAGGACCAAGAGACCCAGTACTTC. This translates into CASSQDQETQYF.

The chain links TRBV3-1 (or the pseudogene TRBV3-2) to TRBJ2-3, with D possibly matching TRBD2 (5 bases). The germline V gene has CDR1 LGHDT and CDR2 YNNKEL (reference sequence). The CDR3 extends over 12 amino acids. The V end was cut by 1 base, the J end by 6 bases, with 5 bases between. The CDR3 spells CASSQAGDTQYF. DNA for the CDR3: TGTGCCAGCAGCCAAGCGGGGGATACGCAGTATTTT.

The chain employs TRBV24-1 and TRBJ2-5; 7 bases agree with TRBD1. CDR3 length: 13 residues. With V trimmed by 7 bases and J by 5 bases, 6 bases remained unmatched. Looked up from germline, CDR1 is KGHDR and CDR2 is SFDVKD. The CDR3 region is CATRATGEETQYF. Written as DNA, the CDR3 is TGTGCCACCAGGGCTACAGGGGAGGAGACCCAGTACTTC.